This T cell receptor (beta chain) originates from a study of blood T cell repertoires in COVID-19. This clone was seen just once. TCRdb's copy holds only in-frame clones and misses some; the assay was immunoSEQ multiplex PCR. The profile covers some 130,000 clones, with approximately 78% appearing a single time and over 9.5% taken by the ten largest. After removal of 2 bases from V and 3 bases from J, the junction contained 4 bases not matched to a gene. This CDR3 spans 14 amino acids. Germline V gives CDR1 MDHEN, CDR2 SYDVKM. This chain uses TRBV28 with TRBJ2-7; the match to TRBD1 covers 7 bases. The receptor comes from a man aged 55 to 70 who had recovered from COVID-19. The sequencing input was peripheral blood. This CDR3 reads CASSLRQGDYEQYF. The CDR3 DNA is TGTGCCAGCAGTTTACGGCAGGGGGACTACGAGCAGTACTTC.